This T cell receptor (beta chain) was found in a study of T cells after yellow fever vaccination. About the study: Low-cell-number fractions underwent preparation using SMART-Seq v4 Ultra Low Input.

TCRdb re-analysed the 5' RACE reads in MiXCR, keeping a single row per CDR3 protein. In the table there are about 510,000 distinct CDR3 sequences, around a fifth of which are singletons. The CDR3 totals 17 residues. V gave up 5 bases and J gave up 6 bases; unmatched junction bases: 11. CDR1 is SGHVS, CDR2 FNYEAQ, per germline. The chain is built from TRBV7-6 and TRBJ1-6; 9 positions match TRBD1. This receptor was identified in a man aged 18 to 30 who received the YFV17D yellow fever vaccine. The sample consisted of PBMCs, taken approximately 20 days after the first yellow fever vaccination. CDR3 nucleotides: TGTGCCAGCAGCCCCCAGACAGGGGGACTAAGTAATTCACCCCTCCACTTT. Amino acids: CASSPQTGGLSNSPLHF.